This T cell receptor (beta chain) was recorded in a study of T-cell reconstitution after alpha-beta-depleted transplantation in children listed by TCRdb under 2016. The study in broad terms: Using TCR repertoire profiling, the study quantitatively followed how T-cell immune reconstitution unfolded in children after TCRalphabeta/CD19-depleted allogeneic hematopoietic cell transplantation.

What the research found in general, with its limitations: The high TCRbeta diversity at day 60 in some patients was ascribed to recipient T cells and intrathymic progenitors that had survived conditioning. The frequencies of hyperexpanded clones fell over the following months, and after one year, T-cell counts and TCRbeta diversity were mostly attributed to newly produced T cells. The apparently early recovery of alphabetaT-cell counts about two months after transplant reportedly depended on only several hundred rapidly expanded clones that came from non-depleted graft cells.

The table lists this clonotype with many counts. No antigen is known for it. No base qualities exist here, and no much larger clone lies one base off it. The germline V gene (reference sequence) supplies CDR1 DFQATT and CDR2 SNEGSKA. The CDR3 covers 15 residues, taking in both the cysteine and the phenylalanine. Here the CDR3 DNA is all that survives: 45 bases in frame from base 1. The trim is 5 bases for V and 0 bases for J, with a gap of 16 bases between the germline ends. Receptors were amplified or captured by PCR. The instrument given in TCRdb is Illumina HiSeq 2500. To normalize quantification of the TCRbeta repertoire, the TCR libraries were built with molecular barcoding that relied on unique molecular identifiers. TCRdb handled the public reads itself, with Q25 trimming in fastp and clone calling in MiXCR, and kept productive beta chains. A single entry per CDR3 protein holds the most common genes and DNA from its merged rows. The sample table holds roughly 240,000 distinct CDR3 sequences, of which under 9.5% were seen once. The top ten constitute 6% to 7% of the sample.

The treatment or condition label of this sample denotes: allogeneic hematopoietic cell transplantation with graft depleted of TCRalphabeta T cells and CD19 B cells. The children who served as transplant recipients had been given grafts of TCRalphabeta/CD19-depleted allogeneic hematopoietic cells. The clonotype originates from a male patient between 5 and 17 years old who had a stem cell transplant for acute lymphoblastic leukemia, so the T cells may come from the graft donor. This receptor chain uses TRBV20-1 and TRBJ1-2, with a weak D call of TRBD1 (5 bases match). Here the sequenced sample was PBMCs, mostly from graft donor cells, taken 180 days after TCRalphabeta/CD19-depleted stem cell transplant. The CDR3 amino acid sequence is: CSARGTKKSNYGYTF. The DNA is TGCAGTGCTCGGGGCACCAAAAAGTCTAACTATGGCTACACCTTC.